Presented here are 3 T cell receptor beta chains from one specimen sequenced in a study of cytomegalovirus exposure and HLA in healthy donors (dated by TCRdb to about 2017). Receptor libraries were prepared by the immunoSEQ multiplex PCR assay. For the multiplex PCR, a mixture combining 60 forward primers for TCR Vbeta segments and 13 reverse primers for TCR Jbeta segments was used. TCRdb limited this immuneACCESS table to in-frame rearrangements with V and J called. A share of clones is missing; checked studies link under half to unresolved V genes, and the rest is unexplained. Within this sample are some 84,000 clones, with around 80% of them counted one time only. Roughly 2.6% of the sample is in the top ten clones. Sequencing was done on a sample of PBMCs. The source of these receptors is a male donor in good health and CMV-seropositive.

This chain links TRBV13 with TRBJ2-7; TRBD1 matches at 10 bases. Germline CDR1 PRHDT, CDR2 FYEKMQ (reference sequence). CDR3 length equals 16 residues. Losses at the gene ends were 4 bases for V and 2 bases for J; bases not matched to a gene: 8. CDR3 region: CASSSLDRGFPYEQYF. CDR3 sequence (DNA): TGTGCCAGCAGCTCGCTGGACAGGGGGTTCCCCTACGAGCAGTACTTC.

This clone came up a few times. The chain couples TRBV6-1 to TRBJ2-1; the match to TRBD1 covers 7 bases. The CDR3 covers 14 residues. Losses at the gene ends were 6 bases for V and 3 bases for J; bases not matched to a gene: 5. Germline CDR1 and CDR2: MNHNS and SASEGT. The DNA for the CDR3 is TGTGCCAGCAGGACCGGACAGGTCTACAATGAGCAGTTCTTC. As protein: CASRTGQVYNEQFF.

This sequence joins TRBV6-1 and TRBJ2-7; TRBD2 matches 7 bases. Germline CDR1 is MNHNS and CDR2 is SASEGT. The junction had 10 bases not matched to a gene; V was cut back by 6 bases and J by 2 bases. CDR3 length equals 15 residues. This CDR3 reads CASRRTAGAPYEQYF. The CDR3 DNA follows: TGTGCCAGCAGACGGACGGCGGGAGCCCCCTACGAGCAGTACTTC.